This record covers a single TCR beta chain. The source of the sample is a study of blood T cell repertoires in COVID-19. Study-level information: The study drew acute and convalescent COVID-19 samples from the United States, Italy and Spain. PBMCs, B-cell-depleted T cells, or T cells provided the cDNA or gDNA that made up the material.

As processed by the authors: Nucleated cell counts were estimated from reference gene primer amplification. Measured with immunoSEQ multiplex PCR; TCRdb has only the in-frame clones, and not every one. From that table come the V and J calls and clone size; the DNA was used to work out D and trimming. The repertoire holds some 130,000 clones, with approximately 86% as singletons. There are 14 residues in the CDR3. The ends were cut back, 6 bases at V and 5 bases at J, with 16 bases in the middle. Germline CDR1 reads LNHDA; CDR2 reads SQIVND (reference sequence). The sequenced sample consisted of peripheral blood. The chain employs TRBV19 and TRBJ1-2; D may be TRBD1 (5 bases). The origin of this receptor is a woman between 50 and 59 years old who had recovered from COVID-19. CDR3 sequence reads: CASRISTGPYGYTF. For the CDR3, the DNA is TGTGCCAGTAGGATTAGCACAGGACCTTATGGCTACACCTTC.